This T cell receptor (beta chain) emerged from a study of T-cell memory formation after mild COVID-19 (dated by TCRdb to about 2021). Study-level background: TCR sequence clusters from the two donors were largely donor specific. In a couple of donors, T-cell clones that expanded and contracted after mild COVID-19 were tracked by sequencing TCRalpha and TCRbeta repertoires over time. Two young, previously healthy adult volunteers made up the cohort, one male and one female.

Ficoll-Paque density gradient centrifugation was used to isolate PBMCs. The sample was run on an Illumina NovaSeq 6000. TCRalpha and TCRbeta cDNA libraries were constructed by 5'RACE with constant-segment primers, with sample barcodes and unique molecular identifiers being introduced. RNA was extracted from every sample with Trizol reagent. The libraries were amplified in two PCR steps, and the second step added a second sample barcode and Illumina TruSeq adapters. Libraries were sequenced on an Illumina NovaSeq with 2 x 150 bp paired-end reads. The authors processed their data as follows. Demultiplexing of reads and collapsing into UMI-guided consensus sequences were performed with migec v1.2.7. Using mixcr v2.1.11, UMI consensuses were aligned to TRA and TRB V and J templates and then assembled into clonotypes. A clonotype was counted as expanded or contracted only if both edgeR and NoisET called the change significant, with noise models trained on biological replicates. For edgeR calls, a false discovery rate-adjusted p below 0.01 and a log2 fold-change threshold of 1 were applied. As an exploratory analysis of dynamics, max-normalized trajectories of the 1000 most abundant clonotypes were examined by PCA with hierarchical clustering. Separately sequenced CD4+ and CD8+ repertoires were used to assign a CD4 or CD8 phenotype to each responding clone. In TCRdb, the public reads were trimmed at Q25 with fastp and aligned with MiXCR, with productive beta chains retained. Here each entry gathers all rows of one CDR3 protein and keeps the most common genes and DNA. The V and J calls reflect TCRdb's pipeline rather than the authors' work. For this sample the table gives hundreds of thousands of distinct CDR3 sequences, of which 15% to 20% were detected only once. 12% of the sample comes from the top ten.

The germline V gene (reference sequence) supplies CDR1 DFQATT and CDR2 SNEGSKA. Inclusive of the bounding cysteine and phenylalanine, the CDR3 is 15 residues long. Left in the record is the CDR3 DNA by itself, 45 bases read in frame from the first base. The V end loses 3 bases and the J end loses 0 bases, and a stretch of 12 bases separates them. Results the study describes overall, beyond this receptor: The second-wave clones that peaked on day 37 were not confirmed to be SARS-CoV-2 specific. Contracting CD4+ clones were found mainly in CM and EM memory subsets, while CD8+ clones were enriched in EMRA. Only two mild cases were covered by the study, and larger cohorts that include severe cases with pre-infection samples were considered necessary. Some responding clones were detected in pre-infection memory, suggesting pre-existing cross-reactive memory T cells joined the SARS-CoV-2 response. From day 15 to 85, contracting clones showed balanced CD4/CD8 phenotypes, whereas a second wave of clones that expanded from day 15 to 37 leaned towards CD4+.

Regarding this clonotype: Its antigen specificity is not known. Per-base quality was not reported, and no clone a single base away is much larger than it.

Sequenced material: PBMCs or a T cell subset sorted from them (not recorded which). The origin of this receptor is an adult woman who had mild COVID-19 (a few samples of this study predate the infection). The sample titles of this study are shuffled in the database, so cell type and time point are left out; the donor was told from shared clones. The chain was built from TRBV20-1 and TRBJ2-1; the D gene is perhaps TRBD2, from 6 matching bases. The nucleotides read TGCAGTGCTAGTAGTGGGAGGAGCTCCTACAATGAGCAGTTCTTC. It encodes CSASSGRSSYNEQFF.